What follows describes a single T cell receptor beta chain. Its antigen is as yet unknown. This record belongs to a study of multiple sclerosis patients with progressive multifocal leukoencephalopathy. General observations from the study: Less diverse TRB repertoires were suggested in most PML patients.

Time point: time of PML onset. The T3 samples were drawn when PML began. Using immunoSEQ multiplex PCR, the repertoire was profiled, and TCRdb retains in-frame clones only, with some absent. There are about 30,000 clones in the sample; around 85% occur only once, and around an eighth lies in the top ten. V gave up 5 bases and J gave up 2 bases, with 13 bases separating them. There are 15 residues in the CDR3. Germline V lookup: CDR1 SGHTA, CDR2 FQGTGA. The sample here was PBMCs, taken from a patient treated with natalizumab. V is TRBV7-3 and J is TRBJ2-1, with D perhaps being TRBD1 or TRBD2 (7 bases each). The sequence was collected from a young woman with progressive multifocal leukoencephalopathy. DNA of the CDR3: TGTGCCAGCAGCCAGGGGGGGCCTGCCTACAATGAGCAGTTCTTC. Protein: CASSQGGPAYNEQFF.